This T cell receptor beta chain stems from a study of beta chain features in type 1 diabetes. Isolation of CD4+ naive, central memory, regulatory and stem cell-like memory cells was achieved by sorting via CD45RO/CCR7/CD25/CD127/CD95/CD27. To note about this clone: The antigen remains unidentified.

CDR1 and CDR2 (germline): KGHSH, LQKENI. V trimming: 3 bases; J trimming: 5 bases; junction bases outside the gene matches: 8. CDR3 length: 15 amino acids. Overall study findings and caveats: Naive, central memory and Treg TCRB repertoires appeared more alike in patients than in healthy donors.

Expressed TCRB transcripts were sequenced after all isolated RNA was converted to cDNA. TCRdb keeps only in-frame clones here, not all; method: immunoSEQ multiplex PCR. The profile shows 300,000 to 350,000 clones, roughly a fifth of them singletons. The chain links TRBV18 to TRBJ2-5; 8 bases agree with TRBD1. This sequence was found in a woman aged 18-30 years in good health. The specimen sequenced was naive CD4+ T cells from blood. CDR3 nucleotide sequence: TGTGCCAGCTCACCTCAGGGGGCTCGGCGGGAGACCCAGTACTTC. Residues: CASSPQGARRETQYF.